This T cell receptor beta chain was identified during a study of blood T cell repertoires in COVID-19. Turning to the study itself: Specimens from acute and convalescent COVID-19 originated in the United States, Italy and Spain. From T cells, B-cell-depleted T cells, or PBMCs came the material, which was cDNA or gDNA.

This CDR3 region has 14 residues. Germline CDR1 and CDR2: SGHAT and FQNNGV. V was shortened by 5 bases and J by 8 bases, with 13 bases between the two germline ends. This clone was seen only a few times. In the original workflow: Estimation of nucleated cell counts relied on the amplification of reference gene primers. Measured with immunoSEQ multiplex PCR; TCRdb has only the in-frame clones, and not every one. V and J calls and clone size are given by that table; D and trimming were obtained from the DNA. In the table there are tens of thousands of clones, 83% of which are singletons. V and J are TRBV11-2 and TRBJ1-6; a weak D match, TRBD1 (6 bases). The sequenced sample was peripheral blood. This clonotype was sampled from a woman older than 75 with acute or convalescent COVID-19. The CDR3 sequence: CASSPWDNDSPLHF. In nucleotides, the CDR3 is TGTGCCAGCAGCCCCTGGGACAACGATTCACCCCTCCACTTT.